Listed here is a single TCR beta chain. This specimen belongs to a study of blood T cell repertoires in COVID-19. Looking at the study overall: PBMCs, B-cell-depleted T cells, or T cells provided the cDNA or gDNA that made up the material.

The V gene end was trimmed by 7 bases and the J gene end by 8 bases; junction bases not matched to a gene: 5. The CDR3 spans 12 residues. Germline assignment: CDR1 SNHLY and CDR2 FYNNEI. As handled by the study authors: Counts of nucleated cells, estimated from reference gene primer amplification, were obtained. Only in-frame clones appear in the TCRdb table, and some are missing; sequencing was by immunoSEQ multiplex PCR. For V, J and clone size, that table is used; D and trimming come from the DNA. This sample has about 270,000 clones, with over 75% found just once. The chain carries TRBV2 and TRBJ1-2; 9 bases line up with TRBD1. This TCR came from a human donor in a cohort sampled during active COVID-19. Source material: peripheral blood. In DNA, the CDR3 is TGTGCCAGCAATCCACAGGGGGCGGGCTACACCTTC. It codes for CASNPQGAGYTF.